Below are 13 T cell receptor beta chains sequenced from a single sample in a study of T cell repertoires in cytomegalovirus infection. TCRdb analysed the reads with MiXCR anew, one entry per CDR3 protein. The data hold 900,000 to 950,000 distinct CDR3 sequences, with approximately 31% observed a single time. Their antigens are not known. Specimen: cultured CD8+ T cells from PBMCs, collected from culture after CMV antigen stimulation. The receptors were sampled from a human donor in good health (CMV status not recorded). Some clones in this sample may be carry-over from other donors' samples.

This chain uses TRBV19 with TRBJ2-1; tentative D call: TRBD2 (5 bases). V lost 6 bases to trimming and J lost 2 bases, with 17 bases between them. CDR1 and CDR2 from the germline V gene are LNHDA and SQIVND (reference sequence). The CDR3 extends over 16 amino acids. Here the CDR3 DNA reads TGTGCCAGTAGCTCCCGCGGACTTAGGACCTACAATGAGCAGTTCTTC. It specifies CASSSRGLRTYNEQFF. Filled out from reference TRBV19 and TRBJ2-1, the complete variable domain reads DGGITQSPKYLFRKEGQNVTLSCEQNLNHDAMYWYRQDPGQGLRLIYYSQIVNDFQKGDIAEGYSVSREKKESFPLTVTSAQKNPTAFYLCASSSRGLRTYNEQFFGPGTRLTVL.

This clonotype was found a few times. The chain couples TRBV7-6 to TRBJ2-1, with 12 bases fitting TRBD2. With 5 bases clipped from V and 0 bases from J, the junction kept 14 bases outside the gene matches. Looked up from germline, CDR1 is SGHVS and CDR2 is FNYEAQ. CDR3 length: 20 amino acids. The chain's CDR3 is CASSGWSSGGVALSYNEQFF. The CDR3 DNA is TGTGCCAGCAGCGGGTGGTCTAGCGGGGGGGTCGCCCTCTCCTACAATGAGCAGTTCTTC.

The chain combines TRBV7-9 with TRBJ2-5; 9 bases agree with TRBD2. CDR1 SEHNR and CDR2 FQNEAQ come from the germline V gene (reference sequence). This CDR3 is 16 amino acids long. The junction had 7 bases not matched to a gene; V was cut back by 3 bases and J by 2 bases. CDR3 in amino acids: CASSLSSGGLQETQYF. The CDR3 coding sequence is TGTGCCAGCAGCTTGAGTAGCGGGGGCCTACAAGAGACCCAGTACTTC.

As for this clonotype: One end of the junction is discordant with germline, which a read error may explain. This chain connects TRBV4-1 to TRBJ2-7; D is ambiguous. Germline-derived CDR1 and CDR2 are MGHRA and YSYEKL. This CDR3 spans 15 amino acids. The CDR3 loop is CANSQDRNGYYEQYF. The CDR3 DNA sequence: TGCGCCAACAGCCAAGATAGGAACGGCTACTACGAGCAGTACTTC.

The rearrangement uses TRBV29-1 and TRBJ1-1; a possible D gene is TRBD1 (5 bases). Between the trimmed V and J ends, which lost 6 bases and 5 bases, there was a span of 16 bases. The V gene's germline CDR1 is SQVTM and CDR2 ANQGSEA. This CDR3 contains 13 residues. CDR3 residues: CSVQEGKGTEAFF. The CDR3 DNA reads as TGCAGCGTACAAGAGGGGAAGGGGACTGAAGCTTTCTTT. Based on the CDR3 plus reference TRBV29-1 and TRBJ1-1, the full variable domain is SAVISQKPSRDICQRGTSLTIQCQVDSQVTMMFWYRQQPGQSLTLIATANQGSEATYESGFVIDKFPISRPNLTFSTLTVSNMSPEDSSIYLCSVQEGKGTEAFFGQGTRLTVV.

Only a few counts were recorded for this clonotype. This chain connects TRBV7-8 to TRBJ1-2; possible D gene TRBD1, 6 bases. Germline CDR1 is SGHVS and CDR2 is FQNEAQ. V was cut by 3 bases and J by 8 bases, with 22 bases left in between. There are 16 residues in the CDR3. CDR3 sequence reads: CASSFRGGDGMRGYTF. The CDR3, as DNA: TGTGCCAGCAGCTTTCGAGGGGGGGACGGTATGCGGGGCTACACCTTC. Complete variable domain (other parts from reference TRBV7-8 and TRBJ1-2): GAGVSQSPRYKVAKRGQDVALRCDPISGHVSLFWYQQALGQGPEFLTYFQNEAQLDKSGLPSDRFFAERPEGSVSTLKIQRTQQEDSAVYLCASSFRGGDGMRGYTFGSGTRLTVV.

This clonotype was seen ten or more times. The chain joins TRBV11-3 to TRBJ2-2, with D perhaps matching TRBD1 (5 bases). Deletions cut 7 bases from V and 0 bases from J, with 21 bases between. The germline CDR1 and CDR2 sequences are SGHNT and YENEEA. The CDR3 is made up of 18 amino acids. This CDR3 is CASKPSAGSGANTGELFF. CDR3 nucleotide sequence: TGTGCCAGCAAGCCCTCTGCAGGGTCCGGCGCGAACACCGGGGAGCTGTTTTTT.

The V gene is TRBV7-4, the J gene TRBJ2-5; tentative D call: TRBD2 (6 bases). The CDR3 sequence is 18 residues long. CDR1 is SGHVT and CDR2 is SQSDAQ in the germline V gene. V lost 3 bases and J 3 bases, leaving 23 bases between the germline ends. The CDR3 DNA reads as TGTGCCAGCAGCTTCCTTTACCTCAGCGGGCGGACCGAAGAGACCCAGTACTTC. Its protein product is CASSFLYLSGRTEETQYF.

The V call is TRBV9, the J call TRBJ2-7; maybe TRBD2 (6 bases). V lost 8 bases and J lost 2, with 14 bases in between. The length of the CDR3 is 13 residues. Germline assignment: CDR1 SGDLS and CDR2 YYNGEE. The CDR3 sequence: CARRLEGAYEQYV. The CDR3 nucleotides are TGTGCCAGACGTTTGGAGGGAGCCTACGAGCAGTACGTC.

The rearrangement joins TRBV5-6 to TRBJ1-2, with TRBD1 identical over 9 bases. Losses at the gene ends were 2 bases for V and 3 bases for J; bases not matched to a gene: 11. CDR1 is SGHDT and CDR2 is YYEEEE in the germline V gene. The CDR3 sequence is 17 residues long. CDR3 sequence (DNA): TGTGCCAGCAGCTTATACCGGGACAGGGTACAGTACTATGGCTACACCTTC. Amino acids: CASSLYRDRVQYYGYTF.

The gene calls are TRBV27 and TRBJ2-1; D remains ambiguous. Trimming took off 6 bases at V and 0 bases at J, with 9 bases between the two ends. CDR3 length: 14 amino acids. CDR1 MNHEY and CDR2 SMNVEV come from the germline V gene (reference sequence). This chain's CDR3 is CASSRSSSYNEQFF. CDR3 DNA sequence: TGTGCCAGCAGCCGCTCCAGCTCCTACAATGAGCAGTTCTTC.

This clonotype came up a few times. V and J are TRBV12-3 or TRBV12-4 and TRBJ2-2; D uncertain. The CDR3 is 16 residues long. Trimming stripped 7 bases from V and 1 base from J, with 16 bases between. The CDR3 reads CASTWVGSGNTGELFF. As DNA, the CDR3 is TGTGCCAGCACCTGGGTGGGTTCTGGGAACACCGGGGAGCTGTTTTTT.

This clonotype has only a few counts. The genes are TRBV7-2 and TRBJ1-4; possible D gene TRBD1, 5 bases. The CDR3 has 15 residues. Trimming cost V 6 bases and J 2 bases, with 13 bases left between them. Germline V CDR1 and CDR2: SGHTA, FQGNSA. CDR3 in DNA: TGTGCCAGCAGACAGAGGACAACTACTAATGAAAAACTGTTTTTT. It specifies CASRQRTTTNEKLFF. The full variable domain, rest sourced from reference TRBV7-2 and TRBJ1-4, is GAGVSQSPSNKVTEKGKDVELRCDPISGHTALYWYRQSLGQGLEFLIYFQGNSAPDKSGLPSDRFSAERTGGSVSTLTIQRTQQEDSAVYLCASRQRTTTNEKLFFGSGTQLSVL.